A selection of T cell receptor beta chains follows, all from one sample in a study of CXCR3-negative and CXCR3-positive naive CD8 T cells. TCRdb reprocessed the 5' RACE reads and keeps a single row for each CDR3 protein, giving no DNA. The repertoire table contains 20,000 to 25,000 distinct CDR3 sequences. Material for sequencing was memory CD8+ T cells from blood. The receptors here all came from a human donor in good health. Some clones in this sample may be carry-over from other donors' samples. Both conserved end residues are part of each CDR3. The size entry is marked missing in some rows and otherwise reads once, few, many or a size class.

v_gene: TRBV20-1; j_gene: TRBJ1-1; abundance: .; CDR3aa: CSARDPGRGDTEAFF
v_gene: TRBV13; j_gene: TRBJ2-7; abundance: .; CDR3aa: CASSYSLEGSSEQYF
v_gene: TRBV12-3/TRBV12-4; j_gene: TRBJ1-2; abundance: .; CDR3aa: CASSLAKLYGYAF
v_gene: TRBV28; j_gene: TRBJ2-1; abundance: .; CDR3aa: CASSLRGSGTHNEQFF
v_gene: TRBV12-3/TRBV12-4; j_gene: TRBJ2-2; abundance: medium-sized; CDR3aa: CASRVLRDRYGELFF
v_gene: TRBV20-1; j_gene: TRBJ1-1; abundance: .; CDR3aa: CSASLGSNTEAFF
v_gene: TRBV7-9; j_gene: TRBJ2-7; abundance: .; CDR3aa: CASRPAIGEQYF
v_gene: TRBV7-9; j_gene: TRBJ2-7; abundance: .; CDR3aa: CASVGSGGAYEQYF
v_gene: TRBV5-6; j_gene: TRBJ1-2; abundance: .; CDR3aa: CASSPGQGDYGYTF
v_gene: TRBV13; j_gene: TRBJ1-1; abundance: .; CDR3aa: CASRSTGMNTEAFF
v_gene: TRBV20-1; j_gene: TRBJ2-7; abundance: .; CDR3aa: CSARDESGGTFSYEQYF
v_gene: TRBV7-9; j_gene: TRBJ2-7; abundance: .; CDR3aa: CASSPAGQESYEQYF
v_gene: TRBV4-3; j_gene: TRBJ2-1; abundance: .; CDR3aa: CASSAEGLAGSSYNEQFF
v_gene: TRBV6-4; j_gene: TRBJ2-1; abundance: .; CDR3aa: CASSEKLAGAGNEQFF
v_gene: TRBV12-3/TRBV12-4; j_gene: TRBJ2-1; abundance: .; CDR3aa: CASSFRKEQFF
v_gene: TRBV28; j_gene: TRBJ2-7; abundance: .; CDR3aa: CASSLARGYSYEQYF
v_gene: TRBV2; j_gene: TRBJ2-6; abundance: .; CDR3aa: CARTQGIGANVLTF
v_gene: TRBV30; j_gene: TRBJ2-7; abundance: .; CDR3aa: CAWSVPEGYSYEQYF
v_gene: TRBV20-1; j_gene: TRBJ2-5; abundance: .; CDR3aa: CSARDGRTEQETQYF
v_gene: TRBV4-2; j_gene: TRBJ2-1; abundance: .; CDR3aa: CASSQDGVSGSNEQFF
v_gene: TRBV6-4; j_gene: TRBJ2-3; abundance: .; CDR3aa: CASSDSPTSTDTQYF
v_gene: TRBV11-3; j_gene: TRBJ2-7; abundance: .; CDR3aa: CASSPAYRLAGLASYEQYF
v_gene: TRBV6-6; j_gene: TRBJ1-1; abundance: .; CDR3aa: CASSYRPAHDEGAFF
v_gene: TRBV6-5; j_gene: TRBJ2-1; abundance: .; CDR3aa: CASRADGWDLNEQFF
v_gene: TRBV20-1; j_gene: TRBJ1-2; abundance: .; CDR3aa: CSALSEHYGYTF
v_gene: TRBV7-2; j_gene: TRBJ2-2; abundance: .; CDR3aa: CASSHRLESSGELFF
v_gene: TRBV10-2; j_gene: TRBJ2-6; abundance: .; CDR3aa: CASSETGFGANVLTF
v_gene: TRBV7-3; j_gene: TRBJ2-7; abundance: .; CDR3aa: CASSLTGTAPTYEQYF
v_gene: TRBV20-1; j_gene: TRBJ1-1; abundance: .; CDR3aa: CSANRDGRYTEAFF
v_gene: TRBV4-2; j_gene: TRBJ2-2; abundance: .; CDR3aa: CASSQLEGPGELFF
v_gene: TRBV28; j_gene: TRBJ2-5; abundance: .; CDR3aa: CASSPIGLAGGRVETQYF
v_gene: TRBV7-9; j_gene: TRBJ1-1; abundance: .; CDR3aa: CASSLPDGPGREAFF
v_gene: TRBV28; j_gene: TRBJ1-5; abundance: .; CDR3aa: CASWARGFKQPQHF
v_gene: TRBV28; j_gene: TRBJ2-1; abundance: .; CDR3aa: CASTPPGGNEQFF
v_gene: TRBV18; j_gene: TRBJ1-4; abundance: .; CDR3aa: CASSPGWQYEKLFF
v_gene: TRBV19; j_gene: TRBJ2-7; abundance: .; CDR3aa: CASSMGTRGPDEQYF
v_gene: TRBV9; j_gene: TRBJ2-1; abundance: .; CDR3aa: CASSAPSTGSYNEQFF
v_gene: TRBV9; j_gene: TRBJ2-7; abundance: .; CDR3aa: CASSGRDISYEQYF
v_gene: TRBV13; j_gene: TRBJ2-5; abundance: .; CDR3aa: CASSSPGLAGAEETQYF
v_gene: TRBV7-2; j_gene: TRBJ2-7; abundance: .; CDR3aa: CASSLGGGEVPYEQYF